The clone carrying this TCR beta chain was seen a few times. Patients at the Seattle site were enrolled during active infection and followed longitudinally. These data belong to a study of blood T cell repertoires in COVID-19. Assay: immunoSEQ multiplex PCR; the TCRdb copy retains only in-frame clones and omits some. The data hold just over 300,000 clones, with approximately 89% observed a single time. V lost 1 base to trimming and J lost 0 bases; unmatched junction nucleotides: 10. The CDR3 totals 20 residues. Germline CDR1 and CDR2: SGHVS and FQNEAQ. The clonotype originates from a woman in her thirties with COVID-19, enrolled during active disease. The specimen was peripheral blood. This chain links TRBV7-8 with TRBJ2-2; the match to TRBD2 covers 11 bases. The CDR3 is CASSLEGRLLAGANTGELFF. For the CDR3, the DNA is TGTGCCAGCAGCTTAGAAGGCCGACTACTAGCGGGGGCGAACACCGGGGAGCTGTTTTTT.